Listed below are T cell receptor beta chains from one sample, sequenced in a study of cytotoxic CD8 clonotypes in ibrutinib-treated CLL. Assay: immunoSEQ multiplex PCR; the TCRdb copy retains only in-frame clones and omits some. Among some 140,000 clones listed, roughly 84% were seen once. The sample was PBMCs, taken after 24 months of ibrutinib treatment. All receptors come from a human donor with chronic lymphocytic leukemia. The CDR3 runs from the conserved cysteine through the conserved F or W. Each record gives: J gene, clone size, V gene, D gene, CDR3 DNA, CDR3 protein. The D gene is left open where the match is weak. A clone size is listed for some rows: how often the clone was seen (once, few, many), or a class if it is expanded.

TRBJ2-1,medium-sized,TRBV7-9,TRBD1,TGTGCCAGCAGCTTTATGACAGGGGATGATGAGCAGTTCTTC,CASSFMTGDDEQFF
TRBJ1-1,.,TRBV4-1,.,TGCGCCAGCAGCCTTCATGGGGGGGGGTTTATGGCTGAAGCTTTCTTT,CASSLHGGGFMAEAFF
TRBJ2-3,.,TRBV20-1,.,TGCAGTGCTGGGACTTCAGATACGCAGTATTTT,CSAGTSDTQYF
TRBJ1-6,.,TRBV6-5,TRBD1,TGTGCCAGCAGTTACACTCGGGACAGTAATTCACCCCTCCACTTT,CASSYTRDSNSPLHF
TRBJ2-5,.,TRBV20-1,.,TGCAGTGCTGTAGGAGAGACCCAGTACTTC,CSAVGETQYF
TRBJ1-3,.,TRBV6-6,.,TGTGCCAGCAGTTACAGCAGAAGCTCTGGAAACACCATATATTTT,CASSYSRSSGNTIYF
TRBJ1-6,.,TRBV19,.,TGTGCCAGTAGTTCCCGACAGGTTCGTTGGAGTATCGTTGAGTATAATTCACCCCTCCACTTT,CASSSRQVRWSIVEYNSPLHF
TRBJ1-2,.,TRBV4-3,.,TGCGCCAGCAGCCAAGTAGGGAGGGGGTTCGGCTACACCTTC,CASSQVGRGFGYTF
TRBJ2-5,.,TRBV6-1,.,TGTGCCAGCAGTGAAGGGCACAGACAAGAGACCCAGTACTTC,CASSEGHRQETQYF
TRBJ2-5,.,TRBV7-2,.,TGTGCCAGCAGCTTAGAACAAGGAGGGGGCGAGACCCAGTACTTC,CASSLEQGGGETQYF
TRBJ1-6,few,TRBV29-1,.,TGCAGCGTTGAAGATGAAGGACGACGACCCCTCCACTTT,CSVEDEGRRPLHF
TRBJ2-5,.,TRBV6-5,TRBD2,TGTGCCAGCAGCGGGGGGGCCGAGACCCAGTACTTC,CASSGGAETQYF
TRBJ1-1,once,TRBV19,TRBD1,TGTGCCAGTTACAGGGGGGCGCTTGGTAACACTGAAGCTTTCTTT,CASYRGALGNTEAFF
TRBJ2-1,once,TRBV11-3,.,TGTGCCAGCAGCTCCGGAGGTTGGGGGTCCAATGAGCAGTTCTTC,CASSSGGWGSNEQFF
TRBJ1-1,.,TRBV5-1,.,TGCGCCAGCCGGTCGGGGCCCGGGCTTGGGAACACTGAAGCTTTCTTT,CASRSGPGLGNTEAFF
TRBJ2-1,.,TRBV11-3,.,TGTGCCAGCAGCTGGGACGAGGCGGGGGCCGGGGTCGGTGAGCAGTTCTTC,CASSWDEAGAGVGEQFF
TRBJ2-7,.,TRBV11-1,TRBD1,TGTGCCAGCACCAACGAAGGGACAGACTCCTACGAGCAGTACTTC,CASTNEGTDSYEQYF
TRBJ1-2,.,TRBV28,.,TGTGCCAGCTTTAGGGGGGCCGGCTATGGCTACACCTTC,CASFRGAGYGYTF
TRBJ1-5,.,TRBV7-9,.,TGTGCCAGCAGCTTAAACGATCAGCCCCAGCATTTT,CASSLNDQPQHF
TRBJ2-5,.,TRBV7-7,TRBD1,TGTGCCAGCAGCTTAGCGGGAGGGACAGGGATGGAGACCCAGTACTTC,CASSLAGGTGMETQYF
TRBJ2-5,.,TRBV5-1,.,TGCGCCAGCAGCACGGGACGGAGCCAAGAGACCCAGTACTTC,CASSTGRSQETQYF
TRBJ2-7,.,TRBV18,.,TGTGCCAGCTCACCACCCTCCTACGAGCAGTACTTC,CASSPPSYEQYF
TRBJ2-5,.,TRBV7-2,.,TGTGCCAGCAGCCTCCGACTCGGCGAGACCCAGTACTTC,CASSLRLGETQYF
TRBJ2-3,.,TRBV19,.,TGTGCCAGTACCCAACTGTCATCAGATACGCAGTATTTT,CASTQLSSDTQYF
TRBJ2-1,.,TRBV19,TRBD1,TGTGCCAGTGGCCCGGGACAGGGGATCTATGAGCAGTTCTTC,CASGPGQGIYEQFF
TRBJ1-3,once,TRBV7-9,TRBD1,TGTGCCAGCAGCCCTGGGGACAGGGTTTCTGGAAACACCATATATTTT,CASSPGDRVSGNTIYF
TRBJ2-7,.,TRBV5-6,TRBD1,TGTGCCAGCAGCGGGACAGGCTACGAGCAGTACTTC,CASSGTGYEQYF
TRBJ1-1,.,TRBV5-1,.,TGCGCCAGCAGAAAAGACAGTCTCAACACTGAAGCTTTCTTT,CASRKDSLNTEAFF
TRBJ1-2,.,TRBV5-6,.,TGTGCCAGCAGCTTGGCTCCAGGGAACTATGGCTACACCTTC,CASSLAPGNYGYTF
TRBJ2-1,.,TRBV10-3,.,TGTGCCATCAGTGATAAAGACCGAAGCTCCTACAATGAGCAGTTCTTC,CAISDKDRSSYNEQFF
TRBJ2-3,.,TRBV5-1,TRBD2,TGCGCCAGCAGCTTGACCCCACTAGCGGGGGGGCCGAGTCCCACAGATACGCAGTATTTT,CASSLTPLAGGPSPTDTQYF
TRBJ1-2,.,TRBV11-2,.,TGTGCCAGCAGCTTAGATCTCTCGCGTCCGAACTATGGCTACACCTTC,CASSLDLSRPNYGYTF
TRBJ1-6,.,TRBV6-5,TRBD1,TGTGCCAGCAGCGGACAGGTTTCTTTCTCACCCCTCCACTTT,CASSGQVSFSPLHF
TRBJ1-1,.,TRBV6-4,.,TGTGCCAGCAGTGAGGGCATGAACACTGAAGCTTTCTTT,CASSEGMNTEAFF
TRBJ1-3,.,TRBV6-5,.,TGTGCCAGCAGTTACTCCCGGGACTCTGGAAACACCATATATTTT,CASSYSRDSGNTIYF
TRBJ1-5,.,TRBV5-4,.,TGTGCCAGCAGCTTGGACAGCACAGATCAGCCCCAGCATTTT,CASSLDSTDQPQHF
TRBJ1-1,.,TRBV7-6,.,TGTGCCAGCAGCGCTCAGGTCATGAACACTGAAGCTTTCTTT,CASSAQVMNTEAFF
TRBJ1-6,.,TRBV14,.,TGTGCCAGCAGCTCTGGGAATAATTCACCCCTCCACTTT,CASSSGNNSPLHF
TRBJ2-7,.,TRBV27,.,TGTGCCAGCACTAATTCCAGGCTATCCTACGAGCAGTACTTC,CASTNSRLSYEQYF
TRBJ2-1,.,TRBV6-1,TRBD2,TGTGCCAGCAGGGAAGCGGGGAGCTACAATGAGCAGTTCTTC,CASREAGSYNEQFF
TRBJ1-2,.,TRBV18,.,TGTGCCAGCTCACCACCTCTCCAGTGGGGTGGCTACACCTTC,CASSPPLQWGGYTF
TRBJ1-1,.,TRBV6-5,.,TGTGCCAGCAGTTACTCGACTGGGACTGAAGCTTTCTTT,CASSYSTGTEAFF
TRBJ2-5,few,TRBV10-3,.,TGTGCCATCAGTGAGTCGAATCCAGGGAAAGAGACCCAGTACTTC,CAISESNPGKETQYF